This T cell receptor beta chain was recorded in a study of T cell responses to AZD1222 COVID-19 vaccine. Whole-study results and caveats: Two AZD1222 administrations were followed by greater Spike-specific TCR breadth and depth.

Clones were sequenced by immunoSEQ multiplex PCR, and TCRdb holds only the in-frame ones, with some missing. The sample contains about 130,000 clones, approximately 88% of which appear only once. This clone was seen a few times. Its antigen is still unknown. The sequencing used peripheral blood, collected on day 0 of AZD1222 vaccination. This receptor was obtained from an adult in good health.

The CDR3 protein is CASRTGTDYGYTF. The CDR3 DNA reads as TGTGCCAGCAGGACAGGGACGGACTATGGCTACACCTTC. This chain joins TRBV2 and TRBJ1-2, with 7 bases identical to TRBD1. V lost 6 bases, J lost 3 bases, and 4 bases stayed unmatched. Germline loops: CDR1 SNHLY, CDR2 FYNNEI. This CDR3 is built from 13 residues.